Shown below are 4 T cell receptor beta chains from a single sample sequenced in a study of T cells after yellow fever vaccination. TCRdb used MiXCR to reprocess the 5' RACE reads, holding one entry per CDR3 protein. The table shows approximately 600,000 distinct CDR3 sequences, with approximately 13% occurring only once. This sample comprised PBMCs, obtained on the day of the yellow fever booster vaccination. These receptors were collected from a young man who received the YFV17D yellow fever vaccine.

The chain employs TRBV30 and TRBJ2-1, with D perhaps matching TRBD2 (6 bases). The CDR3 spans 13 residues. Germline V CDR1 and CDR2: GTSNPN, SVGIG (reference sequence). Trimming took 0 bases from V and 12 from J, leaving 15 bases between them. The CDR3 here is CAWSVRAEGGQFF. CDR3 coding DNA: TGTGCCTGGAGTGTACGAGCGGAGGGCGGGCAGTTCTTC.

The CDR3 coding sequence is TGTGCCAGCAGCCGAATTACAGGGGGAGGGATTCGTAAACTGTTTTTT. Translating gives CASSRITGGGIRKLFF. The gene calls are TRBV5-6 and TRBJ1-4; 8 positions match TRBD1. The CDR3 covers 16 residues. V dropped 4 bases and J dropped 11; count of bases not matched to a gene: 16. CDR1 is SGHDT and CDR2 is YYEEEE in the germline V gene.

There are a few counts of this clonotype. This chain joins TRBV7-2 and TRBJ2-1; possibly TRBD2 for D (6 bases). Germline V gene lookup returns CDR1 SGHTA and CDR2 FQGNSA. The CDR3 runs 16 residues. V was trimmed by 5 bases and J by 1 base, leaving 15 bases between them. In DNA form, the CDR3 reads TGTGCCAGCAGCCAGGCGGGGAAATCATCCTACAATGAGCAGTTCTTC. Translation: CASSQAGKSSYNEQFF.

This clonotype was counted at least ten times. As DNA, the CDR3 is TGTGCCAGCAGCTCTACGTCGGATAGCTCCTACAATGAGCAGTTCTTC. It yields the protein CASSSTSDSSYNEQFF. The J gene is TRBJ2-1, the V gene TRBV7-2, with D unresolved. The CDR3 length is 16 residues. The V and J ends lost 4 bases and 0 bases respectively, with 13 bases between them. Looked up from germline, CDR1 is SGHTA and CDR2 is FQGNSA.